This entry lists 16 T cell receptor beta chains sequenced from one sample in a study of blood T cell repertoires in COVID-19. The data were produced by immunoSEQ multiplex PCR, yet TCRdb's version contains in-frame clones alone and is incomplete. The sample shows around 56,000 clones, roughly 86% of them seen only once. The sample comprised peripheral blood. The receptors shown here come from a man in his sixties with active or convalescent COVID-19.

The rearrangement uses TRBV14 and TRBJ1-3; no clear D. The CDR3 loop spans 15 amino acids. Germline V CDR1 and CDR2: SGHDN, FVKESK. V was pared by 3 bases and J by 2 bases, with 11 bases between. The CDR3 region is CASSQVWGAGNTIYF. In DNA, the CDR3 is TGTGCCAGCAGCCAGGTTTGGGGAGCTGGAAACACCATATATTTT.

CDR3 sequence (DNA): TGTGCCAGCAGCTTAGGGAGCTGGGAGGGGAATGAGCAGTTCTTC. As protein: CASSLGSWEGNEQFF. The chain uses TRBV11-3 and TRBJ2-1; 7 bases agree with TRBD2. The CDR3 runs 15 residues. With V trimmed by 1 base and J by 7 bases, 7 bases remained unmatched. Germline CDR1 and CDR2: SGHNT and YENEEA.

The chain combines TRBV7-9 with TRBJ1-4; 10 bases align to TRBD1. Germline V CDR1 and CDR2: SEHNR, FQNEAQ (reference sequence). The CDR3 is 17 amino acids. Losses at the gene ends were 5 bases for V and 4 bases for J; bases not matched to a gene: 10. CDR3 DNA: TGTGCCAGCAGCCTAAAGCCCCGGGACAGGGGTAATGAAAAACTGTTTTTT. Translating gives CASSLKPRDRGNEKLFF.

This chain's CDR3 is CASSPRAGNTIYF. CDR3 DNA sequence: TGTGCCAGCAGCCCCCGAGCGGGAAACACCATATATTTT. The J gene is TRBJ1-3, the V gene TRBV7-2; D gene ambiguous. CDR1 SGHTA and CDR2 FQGNSA come from the germline V gene. V shed 5 bases and J shed 4 bases, with 9 bases lying between them. The CDR3 extends over 13 amino acids.

J is TRBJ1-1 and V is TRBV5-1, with 9 bases aligning to TRBD1. The germline gives CDR1 SGHRS, CDR2 YFSETQ. CDR3 length equals 13 residues. J gave up 3 bases and V 5 bases, and 2 bases lay outside the gene matches. CDR3 loop: CASSRDRDTEAFF. For the CDR3, the DNA is TGCGCCAGCAGTAGGGACAGGGACACTGAAGCTTTCTTT.

This clone was seen only once. V usage is TRBV4-1 and J usage is TRBJ2-7; the D gene is possibly TRBD1 (6 bases). CDR1 is MGHRA, CDR2 YSYEKL, per germline. This CDR3 spans 14 amino acids. V was pared by 4 bases and J by 0 bases, with 10 bases between. The CDR3, as DNA: TGCGCCAGCAGCCGGGGACACAGCTCCTACGAGCAGTACTTC. It specifies CASSRGHSSYEQYF.

CDR3 region: CASSPGTRNSPLHF. DNA for the CDR3: TGTGCCAGCAGCCCCGGGACAAGAAATTCACCCCTCCACTTT. V usage is TRBV7-9 and J usage is TRBJ1-6, with a possible D match to TRBD1 (6 bases). The CDR3 totals 14 residues. The germline V gene has CDR1 SEHNR and CDR2 FQNEAQ (reference sequence). V was clipped by 5 bases and J by 7 bases, with 12 bases between them.

The chain is built from TRBV18 and TRBJ1-6, with D perhaps matching TRBD1 (6 bases). The CDR3 has 14 residues. CDR1 KGHSH and CDR2 LQKENI come from the germline V gene. With 5 bases removed from V and 9 bases from J, the gap between germline ends came to 14 bases. The CDR3 region has the DNA TGTGCCAGCTCAAACAGGGAATCCAGTTCACCCCTCCACTTT. Its protein product is CASSNRESSSPLHF.

The chain uses TRBV5-5 and TRBJ1-4; possible D gene TRBD1, 5 bases. The germline gives CDR1 SGHKS, CDR2 YYEKEE (reference sequence). The CDR3 totals 14 residues. The germline V and J ends were trimmed by 2 bases and 2 bases, with 7 bases remaining between them. The CDR3 sequence: CASSLRQTNEKLFF. In DNA form, the CDR3 reads TGTGCCAGCAGCTTACGACAGACTAATGAAAAACTGTTTTTT. Using reference TRBV5-5 and TRBJ1-4 for the parts outside the CDR3, the full variable domain is DAGVTQSPTHLIKTRGQQVTLRCSPISGHKSVSWYQQVLGQGPQFIFQYYEKEERGRGNFPDRFSARQFPNYSSELNVNALLLGDSALYLCASSLRQTNEKLFFGSGTQLSVL.

The chain joins TRBV5-1 to TRBJ2-2, with 11 bases matching TRBD2. This CDR3 region has 15 residues. The V and J ends lost 4 bases and 5 bases, in that order; junction bases with no gene match: 4. CDR1 is SGHRS, CDR2 YFSETQ, per germline. DNA for the CDR3: TGCGCCAGCAGCCCGATAGCGGGAGGGACCGGGGAGCTGTTTTTT. Translation gives CASSPIAGGTGELFF. Filled out from reference TRBV5-1 and TRBJ2-2, the complete variable domain reads KAGVTQTPRYLIKTRGQQVTLSCSPISGHRSVSWYQQTPGQGLQFLFEYFSETQRNKGNFPGRFSGRQFSNSRSEMNVSTLELGDSALYLCASSPIAGGTGELFFGEGSRLTVL.

The rearrangement links TRBV7-2 to TRBJ2-6; D might be TRBD2 (6 bases). The V end lost 2 bases, the J end lost 0 bases, and 8 bases lay between the germline ends. Germline assignment: CDR1 SGHTA and CDR2 FQGNSA. This CDR3 has 16 residues. CDR3 nucleotide sequence: TGTGCCAGCAGCTTACCGGGACTCTCTGGGGCCAACGTCCTGACTTTC. It yields the protein CASSLPGLSGANVLTF. Full variable domain (missing parts from reference TRBV7-2 and TRBJ2-6): GAGVSQSPSNKVTEKGKDVELRCDPISGHTALYWYRQSLGQGLEFLIYFQGNSAPDKSGLPSDRFSAERTGGSVSTLTIQRTQQEDSAVYLCASSLPGLSGANVLTFGAGSRLTVL.

The genes are TRBV6-4 and TRBJ2-7; 11 nucleotides agree with TRBD2. Trimming cost V 3 bases and J 2 bases; bases outside gene matches: 6. The CDR3 is 16 amino acids. Germline V lookup: CDR1 MRHNA, CDR2 SNTAGT. The CDR3 DNA sequence: TGTGCCAGCAGTGATATACTAGCGGGGGCCCCCTACGAGCAGTACTTC. Amino acids: CASSDILAGAPYEQYF.

This sequence joins TRBV4-3 and TRBJ2-7; possible D gene TRBD1, 6 bases. This CDR3 contains 14 residues. The V end lost 0 bases, the J end lost 2 bases, and 8 bases lay between the germline ends. Germline V gene sequence: CDR1 LGHNA, CDR2 YSLEER. Here the CDR3 DNA reads TGCGCCAGCAGCCAAGAAGACAGGACCTACGAGCAGTACTTC. Amino acid sequence: CASSQEDRTYEQYF.

This chain uses TRBV20-1 with TRBJ2-5, with D perhaps matching TRBD2 (5 bases). The CDR3 has 12 residues. Trimming took 3 bases from V and 5 from J, leaving 10 bases between them. Looked up from germline, CDR1 is DFQATT and CDR2 is SNEGSKA (reference sequence). As DNA, the CDR3 is TGCAGTGCTAGTGGTAGCGTTGAGACCCAGTACTTC. As protein: CSASGSVETQYF.

This clone is a singleton in its sample. The chain carries TRBV2 and TRBJ1-3; D is unclear. In germline, CDR1 is SNHLY, CDR2 FYNNEI. V lost 7 bases and J 0 bases, leaving 10 bases between the germline ends. The CDR3 sequence is 14 residues long. The CDR3 DNA is TGTGCCAGCAAAGAGTTACCCTCTGGAAACACCATATATTTT. Its protein product is CASKELPSGNTIYF.

In DNA, the CDR3 is TGTGCCAGTATAAGTGGACAAAAAAGAGATACGCAGTATTTT. Residues: CASISGQKRDTQYF. J is TRBJ2-3 and V is TRBV7-9; possible D gene TRBD1, 5 bases. CDR3 length equals 14 residues. Germline V CDR1 and CDR2: SEHNR, FQNEAQ (reference sequence). Between the trimmed V and J ends, which lost 9 bases and 5 bases, there was a span of 18 bases.